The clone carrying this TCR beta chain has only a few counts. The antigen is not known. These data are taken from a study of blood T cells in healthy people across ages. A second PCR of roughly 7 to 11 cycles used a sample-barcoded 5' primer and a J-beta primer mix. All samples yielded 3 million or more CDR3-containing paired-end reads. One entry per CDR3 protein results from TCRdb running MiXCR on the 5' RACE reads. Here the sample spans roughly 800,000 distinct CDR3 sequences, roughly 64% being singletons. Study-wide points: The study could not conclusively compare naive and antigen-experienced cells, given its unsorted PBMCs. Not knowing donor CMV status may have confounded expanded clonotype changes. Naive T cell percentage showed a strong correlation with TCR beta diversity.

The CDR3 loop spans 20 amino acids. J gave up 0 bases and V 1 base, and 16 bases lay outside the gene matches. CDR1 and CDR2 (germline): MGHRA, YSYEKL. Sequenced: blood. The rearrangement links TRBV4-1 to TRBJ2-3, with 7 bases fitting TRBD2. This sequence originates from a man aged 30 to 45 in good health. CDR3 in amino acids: CASSQVGRGTSASSTDTQYF. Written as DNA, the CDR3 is TGCGCCAGCAGCCAAGTCGGAAGGGGAACTAGCGCGTCTAGCACAGATACGCAGTATTTT.